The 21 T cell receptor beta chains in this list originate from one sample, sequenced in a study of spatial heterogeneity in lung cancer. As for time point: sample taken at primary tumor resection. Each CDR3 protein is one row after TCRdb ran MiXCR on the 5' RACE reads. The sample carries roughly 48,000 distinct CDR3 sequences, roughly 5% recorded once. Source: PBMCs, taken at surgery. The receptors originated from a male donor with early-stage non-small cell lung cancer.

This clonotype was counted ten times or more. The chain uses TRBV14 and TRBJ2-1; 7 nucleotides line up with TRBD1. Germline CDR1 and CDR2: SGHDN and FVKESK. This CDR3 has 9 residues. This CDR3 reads CLQGDPQFF. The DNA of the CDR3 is TGTCTTCAGGGGGACCCTCAGTTCTTC.

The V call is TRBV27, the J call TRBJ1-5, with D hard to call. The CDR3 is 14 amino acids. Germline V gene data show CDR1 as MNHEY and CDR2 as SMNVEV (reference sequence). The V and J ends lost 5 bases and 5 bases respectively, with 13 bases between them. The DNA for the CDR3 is TGTGCCAGCAGTGAAGTTGGGCTTCATCAGCCCCAGCATTTT. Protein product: CASSEVGLHQPQHF.

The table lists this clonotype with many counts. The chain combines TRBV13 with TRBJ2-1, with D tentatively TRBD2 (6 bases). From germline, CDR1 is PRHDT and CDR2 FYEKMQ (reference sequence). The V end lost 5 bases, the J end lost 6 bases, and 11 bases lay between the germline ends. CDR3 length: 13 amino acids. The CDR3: CASSRRGGNEQFF. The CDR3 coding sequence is TGTGCCAGCAGCCGGAGGGGAGGCAATGAGCAGTTCTTC.

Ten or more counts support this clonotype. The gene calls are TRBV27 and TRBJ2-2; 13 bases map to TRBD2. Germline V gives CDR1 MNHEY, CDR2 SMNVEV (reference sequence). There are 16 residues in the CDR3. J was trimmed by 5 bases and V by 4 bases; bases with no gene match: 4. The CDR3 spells CASSSRLAGGTGELFF. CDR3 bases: TGTGCCAGCAGTTCCCGACTAGCGGGAGGTACCGGGGAGCTGTTTTTT.

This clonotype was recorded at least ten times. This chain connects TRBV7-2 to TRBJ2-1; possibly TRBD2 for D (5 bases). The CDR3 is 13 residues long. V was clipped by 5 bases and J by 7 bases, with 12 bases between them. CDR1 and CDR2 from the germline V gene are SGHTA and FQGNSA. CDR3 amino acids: CASSRTAHNEQFF. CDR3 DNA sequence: TGTGCCAGCAGCCGGACTGCACATAATGAGCAGTTCTTC.

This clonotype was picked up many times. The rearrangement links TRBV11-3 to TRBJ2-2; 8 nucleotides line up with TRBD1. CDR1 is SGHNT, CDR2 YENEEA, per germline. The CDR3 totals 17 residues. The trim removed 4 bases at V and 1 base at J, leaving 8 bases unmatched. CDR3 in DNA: TGTGCCAGCAGCTCGACCCTTGGGACAGGGAACACCGGGGAGCTGTTTTTT. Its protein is CASSSTLGTGNTGELFF.

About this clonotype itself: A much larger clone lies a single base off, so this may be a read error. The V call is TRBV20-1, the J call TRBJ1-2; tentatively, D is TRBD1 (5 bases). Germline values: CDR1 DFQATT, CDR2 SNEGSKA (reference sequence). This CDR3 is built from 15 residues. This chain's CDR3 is CSARDLGQANHGYTF. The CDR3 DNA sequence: TGCAGTGCTAGAGATCTCGGACAAGCTAACCATGGCTACACCTTC.

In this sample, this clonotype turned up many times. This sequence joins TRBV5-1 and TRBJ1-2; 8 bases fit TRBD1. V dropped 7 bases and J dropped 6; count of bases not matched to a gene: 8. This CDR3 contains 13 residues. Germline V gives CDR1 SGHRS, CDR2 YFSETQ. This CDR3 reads CASGTGQADGYTF. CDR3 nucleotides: TGCGCCAGCGGAACGGGACAGGCGGATGGCTACACCTTC.

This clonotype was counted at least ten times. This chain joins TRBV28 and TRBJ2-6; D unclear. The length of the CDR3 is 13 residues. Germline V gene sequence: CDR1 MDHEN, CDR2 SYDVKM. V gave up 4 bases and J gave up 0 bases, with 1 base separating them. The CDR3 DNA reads TGTGCCAGCAGTTACTCTGGGGCCAACGTCCTGACTTTC. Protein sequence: CASSYSGANVLTF.

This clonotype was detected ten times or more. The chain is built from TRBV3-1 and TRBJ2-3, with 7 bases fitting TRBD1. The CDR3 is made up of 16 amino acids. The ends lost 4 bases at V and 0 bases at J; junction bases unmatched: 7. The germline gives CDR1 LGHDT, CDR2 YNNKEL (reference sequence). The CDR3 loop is CASSPGQAASTDTQYF. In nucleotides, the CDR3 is TGTGCCAGCAGCCCCGGACAGGCTGCTAGCACAGATACGCAGTATTTT.

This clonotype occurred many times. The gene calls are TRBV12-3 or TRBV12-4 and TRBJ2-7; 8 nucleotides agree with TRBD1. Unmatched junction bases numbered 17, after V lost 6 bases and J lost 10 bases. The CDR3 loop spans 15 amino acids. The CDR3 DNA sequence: TGTGCCAGCAGCTACACTTCTCCCGGACAGGGTGTTCAGTACTTC. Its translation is CASSYTSPGQGVQYF.

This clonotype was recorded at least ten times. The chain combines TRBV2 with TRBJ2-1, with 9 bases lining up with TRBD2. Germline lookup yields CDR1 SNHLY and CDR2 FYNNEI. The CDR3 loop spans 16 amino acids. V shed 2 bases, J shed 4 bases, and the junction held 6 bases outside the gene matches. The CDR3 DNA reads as TGTGCCAGCAGTGAAAGGGGGACTAGCTCTTACAATGAGCAGTTCTTC. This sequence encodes CASSERGTSSYNEQFF. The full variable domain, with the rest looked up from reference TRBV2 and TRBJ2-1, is EPEVTQTPSHQVTQMGQEVILRCVPISNHLYFYWYRQILGQKVEFLVSFYNNEISEKSEIFDDQFSVERPDGSNFTLKIRSTKLEDSAMYFCASSERGTSSYNEQFFGPGTRLTVL.

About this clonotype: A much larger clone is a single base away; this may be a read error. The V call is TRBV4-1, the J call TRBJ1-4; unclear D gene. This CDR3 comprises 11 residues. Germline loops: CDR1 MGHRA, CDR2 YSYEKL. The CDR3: CTSSQGPQLFF. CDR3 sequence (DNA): TGCACCAGCAGCCAAGGACCCCAACTGTTTTTT.

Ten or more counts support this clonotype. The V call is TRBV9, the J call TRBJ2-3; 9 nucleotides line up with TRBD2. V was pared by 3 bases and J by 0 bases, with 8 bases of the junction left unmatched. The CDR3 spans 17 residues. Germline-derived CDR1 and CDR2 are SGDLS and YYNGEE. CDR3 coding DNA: TGTGCCAGCAGCGCCCAAATGCTAGCGGGAAGCACAGATACGCAGTATTTT. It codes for CASSAQMLAGSTDTQYF.

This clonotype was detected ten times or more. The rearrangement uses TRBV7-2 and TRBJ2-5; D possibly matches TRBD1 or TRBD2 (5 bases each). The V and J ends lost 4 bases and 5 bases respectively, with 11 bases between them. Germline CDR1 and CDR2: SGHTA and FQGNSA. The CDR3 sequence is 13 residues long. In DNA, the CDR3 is TGTGCCAGCAGCTCGGGACCTCGGGAGACCCAGTACTTC. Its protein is CASSSGPRETQYF.

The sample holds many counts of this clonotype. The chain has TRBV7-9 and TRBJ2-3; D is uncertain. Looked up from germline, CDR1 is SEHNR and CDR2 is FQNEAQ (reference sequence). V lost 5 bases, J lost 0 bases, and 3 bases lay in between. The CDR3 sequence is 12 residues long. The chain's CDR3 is CASSASTDTQYF. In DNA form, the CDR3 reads TGTGCCAGCAGCGCTAGCACAGATACGCAGTATTTT.

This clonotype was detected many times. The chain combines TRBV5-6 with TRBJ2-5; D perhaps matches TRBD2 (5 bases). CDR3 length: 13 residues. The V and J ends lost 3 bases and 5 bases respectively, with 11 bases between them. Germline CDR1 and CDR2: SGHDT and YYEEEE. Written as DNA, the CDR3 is TGTGCCAGCAGCTCCCACTTAGCGGAGACCCAGTACTTC. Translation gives CASSSHLAETQYF.

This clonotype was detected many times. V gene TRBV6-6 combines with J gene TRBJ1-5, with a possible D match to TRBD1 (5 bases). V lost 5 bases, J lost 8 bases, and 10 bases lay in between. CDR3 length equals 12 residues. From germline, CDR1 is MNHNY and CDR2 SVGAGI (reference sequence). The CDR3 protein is CASSMGVEPQHF. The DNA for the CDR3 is TGTGCCAGCAGTATGGGGGTGGAGCCCCAGCATTTT.

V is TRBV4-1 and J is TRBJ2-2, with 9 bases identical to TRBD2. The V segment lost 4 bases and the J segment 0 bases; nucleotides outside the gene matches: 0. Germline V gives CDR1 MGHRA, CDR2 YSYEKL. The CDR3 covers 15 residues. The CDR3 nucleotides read TGCGCCAGCAGCCCTAGCGGGACGAACACCGGGGAGCTGTTTTTT. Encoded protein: CASSPSGTNTGELFF.

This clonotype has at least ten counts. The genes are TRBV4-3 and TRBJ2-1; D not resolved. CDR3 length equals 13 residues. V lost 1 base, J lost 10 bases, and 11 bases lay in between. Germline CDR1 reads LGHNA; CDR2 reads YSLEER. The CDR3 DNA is TGCGCCAGCAGCCAAGTCAAACCCGGCGAGCAGTTCTTC. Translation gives CASSQVKPGEQFF.

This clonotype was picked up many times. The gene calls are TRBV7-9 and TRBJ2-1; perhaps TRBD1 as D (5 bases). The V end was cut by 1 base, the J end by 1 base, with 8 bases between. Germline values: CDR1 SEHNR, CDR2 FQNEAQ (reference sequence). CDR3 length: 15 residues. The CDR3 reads CASSLGQGSYNEQFF. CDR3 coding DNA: TGTGCCAGCAGCTTAGGCCAGGGTTCCTACAATGAGCAGTTCTTC.